These 11 T cell receptor beta chains were sequenced from one sample in a study of blood T cells in healthy people across ages. The second PCR ran about 6 to 12 cycles with a sample-barcoded 5' primer and J-beta primers. MiXCR was run by TCRdb on the 5' RACE reads, yielding one entry per CDR3 protein. In the table there are 800,000 to 950,000 distinct CDR3 sequences, almost 30% of which are singletons. The same data also contributed to another study, on T cells of mothers and their children.

Sample: blood. The receptors stem from a woman aged 40 to 50 in good health.

This clonotype was seen only a few times. The chain recombines TRBV4-1 with TRBJ2-1; D ambiguous. Germline V gene data show CDR1 as MGHRA and CDR2 as YSYEKL. Trimming pared 0 bases from V and 2 bases from J, leaving 8 bases between. CDR3 length: 15 residues. Here the CDR3 reads CASSQETGAYNEQFF. Written as DNA, the CDR3 is TGCGCCAGCAGCCAAGAGACGGGCGCCTACAATGAGCAGTTCTTC.

Ten or more counts support this clonotype. The chain carries TRBV7-9 and TRBJ2-7; the D gene is possibly TRBD1 (5 bases). The CDR3 runs 12 residues. Germline V lookup: CDR1 SEHNR, CDR2 FQNEAQ (reference sequence). V was trimmed by 4 bases and J by 6 bases, leaving 10 bases between them. The CDR3 DNA sequence: TGTGCCAGCAGCTCTCAGGGTGCCGAGCAGTACTTC. Amino acids: CASSSQGAEQYF. Drawing the rest from reference TRBV7-9 and TRBJ2-7, the complete variable domain is DTGVSQNPRHKITKRGQNVTFRCDPISEHNRLYWYRQTLGQGPEFLTYFQNEAQLEKSRLLSDRFSAERPKGSFSTLEIQRTEQGDSAMYLCASSSQGAEQYFGPGTRLTVT.

This clonotype was seen a handful of times. This chain connects TRBV7-9 to TRBJ2-3; perhaps TRBD1 as D (5 bases). Trimming took off 8 bases at V and 4 bases at J, with 19 bases between the two ends. Germline V CDR1 and CDR2: SEHNR, FQNEAQ (reference sequence). This CDR3 comprises 15 residues. The CDR3, as DNA: TGTGCCAGCTTCAAGGGGCCAGGGTCGGCAGATACGCAGTATTTT. Translated: CASFKGPGSADTQYF.

This clonotype was seen many times. The rearrangement uses TRBV5-1 and TRBJ2-7; D may be TRBD2 (5 bases). The CDR3 sequence is 14 residues long. Germline lookup yields CDR1 SGHRS and CDR2 YFSETQ. V was shortened by 0 bases and J by 2 bases, with 9 bases between the two germline ends. The CDR3 reads CASSLGGQPYEQYF. The DNA of the CDR3 is TGCGCCAGCAGCTTGGGAGGGCAGCCCTACGAGCAGTACTTC. Complete variable domain (other parts from reference TRBV5-1 and TRBJ2-7): KAGVTQTPRYLIKTRGQQVTLSCSPISGHRSVSWYQQTPGQGLQFLFEYFSETQRNKGNFPGRFSGRQFSNSRSEMNVSTLELGDSALYLCASSLGGQPYEQYFGPGTRLTVT.

In this sample, this clonotype turned up a few times. The genes are TRBV7-9 and TRBJ2-1; 10 bases align to TRBD2. V lost 8 bases to trimming and J lost 7 bases; unmatched junction nucleotides: 8. The CDR3 runs 14 residues. Germline values: CDR1 SEHNR, CDR2 FQNEAQ (reference sequence). CDR3: CASVISGGLNEQFF. The DNA of the CDR3 is TGTGCCAGCGTCATTAGCGGGGGGCTAAATGAGCAGTTCTTC.

The rearrangement links TRBV3-1 to TRBJ2-2; no firm D call. CDR1 is LGHDT, CDR2 YNNKEL, per germline (reference sequence). Trimming removed 4 bases at V and 1 base at J, with 13 bases between. The CDR3 consists of 16 residues. The CDR3 bases are TGTGCCAGCAGCCTCACCTGGCGGCAGAACACCGGGGAGCTGTTTTTT. Amino acids: CASSLTWRQNTGELFF.

This clonotype was seen only a few times. The chain is built from TRBV30 and TRBJ2-5, with D perhaps matching TRBD1 or TRBD2 (5 bases each). CDR3 length: 14 amino acids. Germline CDR1 reads GTSNPN; CDR2 reads SVGIG (reference sequence). The germline V and J ends were trimmed by 3 bases and 1 base, with 12 bases remaining between them. This CDR3 reads CAWRGLRGQETQYF. CDR3 coding DNA: TGTGCCTGGAGGGGGTTGAGGGGCCAAGAGACCCAGTACTTC.

The chain combines TRBV28 with TRBJ2-7; 8 bases match TRBD1. The length of the CDR3 is 16 residues. Germline V CDR1 and CDR2: MDHEN, SYDVKM. With V trimmed by 7 bases and J by 4 bases, 15 bases remained unmatched. The CDR3 sequence: CASTPSWQGASYEQYF. The CDR3 DNA reads TGTGCCAGCACTCCTTCGTGGCAGGGGGCTTCGTACGAGCAGTACTTC.

About this clonotype itself: A read error may account for a junction end that differs from germline. This chain connects TRBV7-6 to TRBJ2-1, with a possible D match to TRBD2 (6 bases). The CDR3 loop spans 16 amino acids. Germline assignment: CDR1 SGHVS and CDR2 FNYEAQ. The CDR3 DNA reads TGTGCCAGCAGCGAATCCTCGGGAGCGACCTACAATGAGCAGGACTTC. Amino acid sequence: CASSESSGATYNEQDF.

This chain connects TRBV9 to TRBJ2-5, with 7 bases lining up with TRBD1. CDR1 is SGDLS, CDR2 YYNGEE, per germline. Trimming removed 3 bases from V and 1 base from J; junction bases left unmatched: 6. The CDR3 spans 15 residues. DNA of the CDR3: TGTGCCAGCAGCGCCCAGGGACAGTTCCAAGAGACCCAGTACTTC. Translation gives CASSAQGQFQETQYF.

The chain recombines TRBV7-3 with TRBJ2-3; TRBD2 matches at 8 bases. With 1 base clipped from V and 2 bases from J, the junction kept 14 bases outside the gene matches. The CDR3 is 19 amino acids. The germline CDR1 and CDR2 sequences are SGHTA and FQGTGA. CDR3: CASSLMAGDSGGTTDTQYF. The CDR3 DNA reads as TGTGCCAGCAGCTTAATGGCGGGTGACTCGGGGGGGACCACAGATACGCAGTATTTT.